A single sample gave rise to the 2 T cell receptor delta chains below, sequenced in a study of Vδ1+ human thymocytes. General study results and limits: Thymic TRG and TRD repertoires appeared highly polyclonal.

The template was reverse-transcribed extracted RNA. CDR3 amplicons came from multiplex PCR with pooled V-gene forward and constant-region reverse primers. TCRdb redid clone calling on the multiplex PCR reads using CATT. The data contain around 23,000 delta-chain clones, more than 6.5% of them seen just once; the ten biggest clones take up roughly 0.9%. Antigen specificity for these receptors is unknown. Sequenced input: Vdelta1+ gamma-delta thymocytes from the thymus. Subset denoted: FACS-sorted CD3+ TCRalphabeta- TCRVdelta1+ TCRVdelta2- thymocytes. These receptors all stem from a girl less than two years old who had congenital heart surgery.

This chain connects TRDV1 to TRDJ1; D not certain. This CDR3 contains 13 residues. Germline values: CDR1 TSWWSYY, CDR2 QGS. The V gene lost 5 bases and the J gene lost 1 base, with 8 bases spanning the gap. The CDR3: CALGTPPTDKLIF. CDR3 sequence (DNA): TGTGCTCTTGGGACCCCTCCCACCGATAAACTCATCTTT.

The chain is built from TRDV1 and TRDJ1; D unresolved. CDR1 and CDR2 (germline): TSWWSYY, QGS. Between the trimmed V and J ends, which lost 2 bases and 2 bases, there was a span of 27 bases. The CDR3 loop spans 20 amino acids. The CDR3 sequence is CALGEISVTQLSRETDKLIF. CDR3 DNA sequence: TGTGCTCTTGGGGAAATTTCCGTCACGCAACTTTCCCGTGAAACCGATAAACTCATCTTT.